Presented here are 14 T cell receptor beta chains from one specimen sequenced in a study of blood T cell repertoires in COVID-19 (dated by TCRdb to 2018 to 2021). The library was prepared using the immunoSEQ multiplex PCR assay. TCRdb stores this immuneACCESS table with in-frame sequences only. Part of the clones is absent; in the studies checked, under half of the shortfall reflects unresolved V genes, and no reason is known for the rest. The sample table holds about 270,000 clones, of which roughly 86% were seen once. The top ten clonotypes cover 1.5% to 2% of the sample. Sequenced input: peripheral blood. The receptor set was obtained from a woman aged 55-69 years who had recovered from COVID-19.

The chain combines TRBV5-1 with TRBJ2-1, with TRBD2 identical over 8 bases. The ends lost 6 bases at V and 8 bases at J; junction bases unmatched: 7. CDR1 is SGHRS, CDR2 YFSETQ, per germline. The CDR3 sequence is 13 residues long. The CDR3 reads CASTLGRGDEQFF. The DNA for the CDR3 is TGCGCCAGCACCTTAGGGCGGGGGGATGAGCAGTTCTTC. Complete variable domain (other parts from reference TRBV5-1 and TRBJ2-1): KAGVTQTPRYLIKTRGQQVTLSCSPISGHRSVSWYQQTPGQGLQFLFEYFSETQRNKGNFPGRFSGRQFSNSRSEMNVSTLELGDSALYLCASTLGRGDEQFFGPGTRLTVL.

V gene TRBV28 combines with J gene TRBJ1-1, with 9 bases lining up with TRBD1. Germline lookup yields CDR1 MDHEN and CDR2 SYDVKM. V dropped 5 bases and J dropped 8; count of bases not matched to a gene: 9. This CDR3 has 14 amino acids. The CDR3 region is CASSPPLGQGEAFF. The CDR3 nucleotides are TGTGCCAGCAGTCCCCCCCTAGGACAGGGGGAAGCTTTCTTT. The variable domain in full, completed from reference TRBV28 and TRBJ1-1, reads DVKVTQSSRYLVKRTGEKVFLECVQDMDHENMFWYRQDPGLGLRLIYFSYDVKMKEKGDIPEGYSVSREKKERFSLILESASTNQTSMYLCASSPPLGQGEAFFGQGTRLTVV.

Details on this clone: The junction shows a germline mismatch at one end, possibly a read error. V is TRBV7-7 and J is TRBJ2-2; TRBD2 matches at 7 bases. CDR1 SSHAT and CDR2 FNYEAQ come from the germline V gene (reference sequence). The CDR3 consists of 13 residues. The CDR3 loop is CASSSAGPGELFF. For the CDR3, the DNA is TGTGCTAGCAGCTCAGCGGGGCCCGGGGAGCTGTTTTTT.

The chain links TRBV25-1 to TRBJ1-5; TRBD1 matches 10 bases. Germline V gene lookup returns CDR1 MGHDK and CDR2 SYGVNS. CDR3 length: 14 amino acids. V gave up 4 bases and J gave up 4 bases; unmatched junction bases: 1. This chain's CDR3 is CASSGGQGNQPQHF. The CDR3, as DNA: TGTGCCAGCAGTGGGGGACAGGGGAATCAGCCCCAGCATTTT.

V usage is TRBV7-3 and J usage is TRBJ2-6; 10 nucleotides line up with TRBD2. The CDR3 sequence is 17 residues long. V lost 9 bases, J lost 2 bases, and 10 bases stayed unmatched. Germline CDR1 reads SGHTA; CDR2 reads FQGTGA. The chain's CDR3 is CARGLASGSTGANVLTF. Written as DNA, the CDR3 is TGTGCCAGAGGCCTGGCTAGCGGGAGTACTGGGGCCAACGTCCTGACTTTC.

The chain is built from TRBV5-1 and TRBJ1-2; TRBD1 matches 8 bases. This CDR3 is 14 amino acids long. Per germline, CDR1 SGHRS and CDR2 YFSETQ. After removal of 2 bases from V and 1 base from J, the junction contained 1 base not matched to a gene. The CDR3 DNA sequence: TGCGCCAGCAGCTTTGGACAGGGTAACTATGGCTACACCTTC. As protein: CASSFGQGNYGYTF.

The V and J genes are TRBV7-9 and TRBJ2-2; D is uncertain. Germline CDR1 and CDR2: SEHNR and FQNEAQ (reference sequence). The CDR3 runs to 15 residues. V lost 1 base and J 5 bases, leaving 11 bases between the germline ends. This chain's CDR3 is CASSLELSSTGELFF. The CDR3 bases are TGTGCCAGCAGCTTAGAGCTTAGTAGTACCGGGGAGCTGTTTTTT. Looking up the rest from reference TRBV7-9 and TRBJ2-2 gives the full variable domain: DTGVSQNPRHKITKRGQNVTFRCDPISEHNRLYWYRQTLGQGPEFLTYFQNEAQLEKSRLLSDRFSAERPKGSFSTLEIQRTEQGDSAMYLCASSLELSSTGELFFGEGSRLTVL.

This clone was detected only a few times. The chain has TRBV7-2 and TRBJ2-7; D might be TRBD2 (6 bases). The CDR3 loop spans 13 amino acids. The germline CDR1 and CDR2 sequences are SGHTA and FQGNSA. The V end lost 5 bases, the J end lost 9 bases, and 17 bases lay between the germline ends. The CDR3 protein is CASSPRAAGWQYF. DNA of the CDR3: TGTGCCAGCAGCCCCAGGGCGGCGGGGTGGCAGTACTTC.

This chain connects TRBV4-1 to TRBJ1-1; the match to TRBD1 covers 8 bases. Germline CDR1 reads MGHRA; CDR2 reads YSYEKL. The CDR3 is 15 residues long. V lost 3 bases, J lost 1 base, and 4 bases stayed unmatched. CDR3 DNA: TGCGCCAGCAGCCAGTTCGGGACAGGGAACACTGAAGCTTTCTTT. It translates to CASSQFGTGNTEAFF.

The chain links TRBV19 to TRBJ2-5, with D possibly matching TRBD1 (6 bases). This CDR3 region has 13 residues. CDR1 and CDR2 from the germline V gene are LNHDA and SQIVND (reference sequence). The V end was cut by 4 bases, the J end by 4 bases, with 10 bases between. The CDR3 sequence is CASSTGDRETQYF. The CDR3 nucleotides read TGTGCCAGTAGTACAGGGGATCGAGAGACCCAGTACTTC.

The chain couples TRBV28 to TRBJ2-1; D perhaps matches TRBD2 (5 bases). This CDR3 comprises 14 residues. Trimming shortened V by 1 base and J by 7 bases, and 11 bases separated the two germline ends. Germline V gene sequence: CDR1 MDHEN, CDR2 SYDVKM. The CDR3, as DNA: TGTGCCAGCAGTTTATTGACGGGGTTTAATGAGCAGTTCTTC. Its protein is CASSLLTGFNEQFF.

The V gene is TRBV7-6, the J gene TRBJ2-7; TRBD1 is a possible D gene (6 bases). The ends were cut back, 5 bases at V and 3 bases at J, with 17 bases in the middle. The CDR3 is 15 amino acids. CDR1 is SGHVS and CDR2 is FNYEAQ in the germline V gene. The chain's CDR3 is CASSPRTGFSYEQYF. The CDR3 nucleotides are TGTGCCAGCAGCCCGCGCACAGGGTTCAGCTACGAGCAGTACTTC.

The chain carries TRBV6-1 and TRBJ1-5, with 9 bases that match TRBD1. Looked up from germline, CDR1 is MNHNS and CDR2 is SASEGT. The V and J ends lost 4 bases and 1 base, in that order; junction bases with no gene match: 8. CDR3 size: 17 residues. CDR3 sequence reads: CASSGGGQGGSNQPQHF. The CDR3 nucleotides read TGTGCCAGCAGTGGAGGGGGACAGGGAGGCAGCAATCAGCCCCAGCATTTT.

This chain joins TRBV4-1 and TRBJ1-2; a possible D gene is TRBD1 (5 bases). Trimming took off 0 bases at V and 4 bases at J, with 12 bases between the two ends. The CDR3 extends over 15 amino acids. The germline CDR1 and CDR2 sequences are MGHRA and YSYEKL. The CDR3 nucleotides read TGCGCCAGCAGCCAAGACCAGGGCGTCCTCTATGGCTACACCTTC. Translated: CASSQDQGVLYGYTF.